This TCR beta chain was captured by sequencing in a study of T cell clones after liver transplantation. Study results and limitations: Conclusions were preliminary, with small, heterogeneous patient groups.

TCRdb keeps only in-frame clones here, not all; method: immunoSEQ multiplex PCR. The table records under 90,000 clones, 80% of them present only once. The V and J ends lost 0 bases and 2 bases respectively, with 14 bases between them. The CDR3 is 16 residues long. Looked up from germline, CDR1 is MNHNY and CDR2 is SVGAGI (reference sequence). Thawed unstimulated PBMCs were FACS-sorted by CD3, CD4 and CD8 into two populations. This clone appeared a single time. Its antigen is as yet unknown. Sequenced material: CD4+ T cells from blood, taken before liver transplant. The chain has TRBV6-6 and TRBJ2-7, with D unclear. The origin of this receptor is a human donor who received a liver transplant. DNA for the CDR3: TGTGCCAGCAGTTACTCGCCAGCCCTTCAACCCTACGAGCAGTACTTC. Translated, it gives CASSYSPALQPYEQYF.